These 15 T cell receptor beta chains originate from one sample sequenced in a study of cytomegalovirus exposure and HLA in healthy donors. PCR employed 60 Vbeta and 13 Jbeta primers. Assay used: immunoSEQ multiplex PCR; TCRdb lists only in-frame clones, some missing. Here the sample spans fewer than 150,000 clones, over 65% being singletons. The sequencing input was PBMCs. The receptors were gathered from a woman under 40 in good health and CMV-seronegative.

The chain couples TRBV5-1 to TRBJ2-7; 8 bases align to TRBD1. There are 14 residues in the CDR3. Germline trimming cut 4 bases from V and 1 base from J; bases unmatched to any gene: 4. Germline-derived CDR1 and CDR2 are SGHRS and YFSETQ. The CDR3 region has the DNA TGCGCCAGCAGCCCCCAGGGGGCATCCTACGAGCAGTACTTC. Encoded protein: CASSPQGASYEQYF.

The sample holds one count of this clone. This chain joins TRBV19 and TRBJ2-2; 11 bases fit TRBD2. V lost 6 bases, J lost 7 bases, and 10 bases stayed unmatched. The CDR3 runs to 16 residues. In germline, CDR1 is LNHDA, CDR2 SQIVND (reference sequence). This chain's CDR3 is CASSTGTSGSGGELFF. The CDR3 DNA is TGTGCCAGTAGCACCGGCACTAGCGGGAGCGGCGGGGAGCTGTTTTTT.

This clone showed up just a few times. The CDR3 loop reads CASSFLGQQGYEQYV. The CDR3 nucleotides read TGTGCCAGCAGCTTTCTGGGACAACAAGGCTACGAGCAGTACGTC. The chain carries TRBV5-6 and TRBJ2-7; D may be TRBD1 (6 bases). Trimming stripped 2 bases from V and 3 bases from J, with 15 bases between. This CDR3 spans 15 amino acids. Germline CDR1 SGHDT, CDR2 YYEEEE.

Ten or more counts support this clone. The chain carries TRBV19 and TRBJ1-1; TRBD1 aligns across 7 bases. CDR1 and CDR2 (germline): LNHDA, SQIVND (reference sequence). The length of the CDR3 is 14 residues. After removal of 6 bases from V and 6 bases from J, the junction contained 10 bases not matched to a gene. The CDR3 DNA sequence: TGTGCCAGTAGCCACGGACAGGAGTGGGCTGAAGCTTTCTTT. It yields the protein CASSHGQEWAEAFF.

This clone ranks as medium-sized (0.01 to 0.1%). The chain couples TRBV6-1 to TRBJ2-5, with 11 bases aligning to TRBD2. Germline assignment: CDR1 MNHNS and CDR2 SASEGT. The CDR3 totals 15 residues. The V and J ends lost 1 base and 5 bases, in that order; junction bases with no gene match: 3. The CDR3 sequence is CASSEGSGGAETQYF. The CDR3 nucleotides read TGTGCCAGCAGTGAAGGTAGCGGGGGGGCGGAGACCCAGTACTTC.

This clone showed up just a few times. The J gene is TRBJ1-2, the V gene TRBV29-1; D may be TRBD1 (5 bases). Per the germline V gene, CDR1 is SQVTM and CDR2 is ANQGSEA. V was trimmed by 4 bases and J by 2 bases, leaving 17 bases between them. The CDR3 consists of 15 residues. CDR3 DNA: TGCAGCGTTGCCCCCGGGCAGGGAATGAACTATGGCTACACCTTC. Translating gives CSVAPGQGMNYGYTF. The variable domain in full, completed from reference TRBV29-1 and TRBJ1-2, reads SAVISQKPSRDICQRGTSLTIQCQVDSQVTMMFWYRQQPGQSLTLIATANQGSEATYESGFVIDKFPISRPNLTFSTLTVSNMSPEDSSIYLCSVAPGQGMNYGYTFGSGTRLTVV.

There are a few counts of this clone. This sequence joins TRBV28 and TRBJ2-7; D is undetermined. Trimming shortened V by 5 bases and J by 0 bases, and 11 bases separated the two germline ends. This CDR3 spans 14 amino acids. Per germline, CDR1 MDHEN and CDR2 SYDVKM. The CDR3 nucleotides are TGTGCCAGCAGTAAACCGTACAGCTCCTACGAGCAGTACGTC. Amino acid sequence: CASSKPYSSYEQYV.

This chain connects TRBV5-1 to TRBJ1-2, with 8 nucleotides matching TRBD1. CDR3 length: 14 residues. V lost 3 bases, J lost 6 bases, and 7 bases stayed unmatched. Germline lookup yields CDR1 SGHRS and CDR2 YFSETQ. DNA of the CDR3: TGCGCCAGCAGCTCCCGGACAGGGACCCATGGCTACACCTTC. Translated: CASSSRTGTHGYTF.

The rearrangement links TRBV30 to TRBJ2-1; possible D gene TRBD1, 6 bases. The CDR3 spans 14 residues. Germline lookup yields CDR1 GTSNPN and CDR2 SVGIG (reference sequence). The ends were cut back, 3 bases at V and 2 bases at J, with 11 bases in the middle. CDR3 in DNA: TGTGCCTGGAGGGACAGAGACCCCTACAATGAGCAGTTCTTC. Its protein is CAWRDRDPYNEQFF.

The chain combines TRBV28 with TRBJ2-5, with 8 bases identical to TRBD2. The CDR3 sequence is 13 residues long. Trimming removed 4 bases from V and 7 bases from J; junction bases left unmatched: 5. The germline V gene encodes CDR1 MDHEN and CDR2 SYDVKM. CDR3 DNA: TGTGCCAGCAGTTCGGGAGGGTTGGGGACCCAGTACTTC. Translating it yields CASSSGGLGTQYF.

The sample holds a few counts of this clone. The genes are TRBV5-5 and TRBJ2-1, with TRBD2 matching over 9 bases. The germline gives CDR1 SGHKS, CDR2 YYEKEE (reference sequence). V shed 3 bases, J shed 3 bases, and the junction held 4 bases outside the gene matches. The CDR3 extends over 15 amino acids. The CDR3 nucleotides are TGTGCCAGCAGCTGGACTAGCGAGAACTACAATGAGCAGTTCTTC. It is translated as CASSWTSENYNEQFF.

The rearrangement links TRBV6-1 to TRBJ1-4, with a weak D call TRBD1 (6 bases). V gave up 3 bases and J gave up 8 bases, with 13 bases separating them. This CDR3 comprises 14 residues. Germline CDR1 and CDR2: MNHNS and SASEGT. CDR3 loop: CASSDRGAGEKLFF. CDR3 nucleotide sequence: TGTGCCAGCAGTGATCGGGGGGCTGGGGAAAAACTGTTTTTT.

V is TRBV7-8 and J is TRBJ1-6, with D unclear. V shed 1 base and J shed 0 bases, with 13 bases lying between them. There are 18 residues in the CDR3. CDR1 and CDR2 from the germline V gene are SGHVS and FQNEAQ. CDR3 amino acids: CASSLVPGSSSYNSPLHF. DNA of the CDR3: TGTGCCAGCAGCTTAGTACCAGGCTCGAGCTCCTATAATTCACCCCTCCACTTT.

The chain has TRBV4-2 and TRBJ1-2, with TRBD1 as a possible D gene (5 bases). The V end lost 1 base, the J end lost 14 bases, and 17 bases lay between the germline ends. Germline CDR1 LGHNA, CDR2 YNFKEQ. The CDR3 spans 13 residues. CDR3 DNA: TGTGCCAGCAGCCAAGCCACCCAGGGATCTGAGACCTTC. This codes for CASSQATQGSETF.

Comment on this clone: Compared with germline, one end of the junction differs, possibly owing to a read error. Other DNA sequences of this sample code for an identical CDR3. The CDR3 coding sequence is TGTGCCAGTAGCTGGGGACTGGGATCCTACGAGCAGTACTTC. This sequence encodes CASSWGLGSYEQYF. The V call is TRBV5-4, the J call TRBJ2-7, with D perhaps TRBD2 (6 bases). There are 14 residues in the CDR3. CDR1 SGHNT and CDR2 YYREEE come from the germline V gene (reference sequence).